One sample yielded the 20 T cell receptor beta chains listed below, sequenced in a study of blood T cell repertoires in COVID-19. Profiling relied on immunoSEQ multiplex PCR, and the TCRdb table lists in-frame clones only, not all of them. The table lists more than 85,000 clones, approximately 86% of them singletons. Sequencing was done on a sample of PBMCs or T cells enriched from blood (not recorded which). Every receptor here comes from a woman in her forties or fifties who had recovered from COVID-19.

CDR3 in amino acids: CASSPPAEETQYF. The CDR3 nucleotides read TGTGCCAGCAGCCCCCCAGCGGAAGAGACCCAGTACTTC. The J gene is TRBJ2-5, the V gene TRBV11-1, with a weak D call TRBD2 (5 bases). The CDR3 is 13 residues long. The V end was cut by 5 bases, the J end by 3 bases, with 10 bases between. Germline V gene lookup returns CDR1 SGHAT and CDR2 FQDESV (reference sequence).

The rearrangement links TRBV5-1 to TRBJ2-5, with 9 bases that match TRBD2. The J segment lost 4 bases and the V segment lost 5 bases, leaving 12 bases of the junction unmatched. This CDR3 is built from 16 residues. Germline V gene data show CDR1 as SGHRS and CDR2 as YFSETQ. This CDR3 reads CASRSGQREVIETQYF. CDR3 bases: TGCGCCAGCAGAAGCGGGCAGCGGGAGGTTATAGAGACCCAGTACTTC.

V gene TRBV18 combines with J gene TRBJ2-2; 8 positions agree with TRBD1. Germline V CDR1 and CDR2: KGHSH, LQKENI. V shed 6 bases, J shed 2 bases, and the junction held 11 bases outside the gene matches. This CDR3 has 17 amino acids. This CDR3 is CASSPLMDRANTGELFF. Written as DNA, the CDR3 is TGTGCCAGCTCGCCTCTTATGGACAGGGCCAACACCGGGGAGCTGTTTTTT. The entire variable domain, with the rest obtained from reference TRBV18 and TRBJ2-2, is as follows: NAGVMQNPRHLVRRRGQEARLRCSPMKGHSHVYWYRQLPEEGLKFMVYLQKENIIDESGMPKERFSAEFPKEGPSILRIQQVVRGDSAAYFCASSPLMDRANTGELFFGEGSRLTVL.

J is TRBJ2-7 and V is TRBV3-1 (or the pseudogene TRBV3-2), with 11 bases aligning to TRBD2. With 4 bases clipped from V and 7 bases from J, the junction kept 9 bases outside the gene matches. In germline, CDR1 is LGHDT, CDR2 YNNKEL (reference sequence). CDR3 length equals 15 residues. CDR3 region: CASSLAGLAGYEQYF. CDR3 coding DNA: TGTGCCAGCAGCCTGGCAGGACTAGCGGGTTATGAGCAGTACTTC.

CDR3 protein: CASSVGSANYGYTF. The DNA of the CDR3 is TGTGCCAGCAGCGTCGGGTCAGCTAACTATGGCTACACCTTC. This chain links TRBV7-8 with TRBJ1-2; no firm D call. The CDR3 consists of 14 residues. With 5 bases removed from V and 0 bases from J, the gap between germline ends came to 10 bases. Germline CDR1 is SGHVS and CDR2 is FQNEAQ.

This clone was seen only once. The chain couples TRBV11-2 to TRBJ1-4; D may be TRBD1 (6 bases). V lost 3 bases and J lost 5, with 13 bases in between. The germline gives CDR1 SGHAT, CDR2 FQNNGV. This CDR3 contains 15 residues. DNA of the CDR3: TGTGCCAGCAGCTTGCAGGGGCTTACCAATGAAAAACTGTTTTTT. Translating it yields CASSLQGLTNEKLFF.

The rearrangement links TRBV19 to TRBJ2-3; 7 nucleotides line up with TRBD2. The CDR3 extends over 16 amino acids. Per the germline V gene, CDR1 is LNHDA and CDR2 is SQIVND (reference sequence). Trimming cost V 3 bases and J 6 bases; bases outside gene matches: 12. The CDR3 sequence: CASSIGGLAAGDTQYF. The CDR3 DNA reads as TGTGCCAGTAGTATTGGAGGGCTAGCGGCAGGGGATACGCAGTATTTT.

V gene TRBV27 combines with J gene TRBJ2-1, with TRBD2 as a possible D gene (6 bases). The CDR3 loop spans 14 amino acids. Trimming took off 6 bases at V and 2 bases at J, with 11 bases between the two ends. CDR1 is MNHEY, CDR2 SMNVEV, per germline (reference sequence). The CDR3 protein is CASRTGGPYNEQFF. CDR3 nucleotide sequence: TGTGCCAGCAGAACCGGGGGACCCTACAATGAGCAGTTCTTC.

This rearrangement joins TRBV30 to TRBJ2-1; a weak D match, TRBD1 (6 bases). V dropped 3 bases and J dropped 3 bases, with 15 bases sitting between them. The CDR3 loop spans 15 amino acids. Germline CDR1 GTSNPN, CDR2 SVGIG (reference sequence). The CDR3 region has the DNA TGTGCCTGGAGGATGTACCAGGGGTTCTACAATGAGCAGTTCTTC. Its translation is CAWRMYQGFYNEQFF. Together with reference TRBV30 and TRBJ2-1, the CDR3 gives the full variable domain: SQTIHQWPATLVQPVGSPLSLECTVEGTSNPNLYWYRQAAGRGLQLLFYSVGIGQISSEVPQNLSASRPQDRQFILSSKKLLLSDSGFYLCAWRMYQGFYNEQFFGPGTRLTVL.

The chain carries TRBV7-9 and TRBJ2-2; 11 positions match TRBD2. Germline CDR1 reads SEHNR; CDR2 reads FQNEAQ (reference sequence). V lost 5 bases to trimming and J lost 5 bases; unmatched junction nucleotides: 4. This CDR3 is built from 15 residues. The DNA of the CDR3 is TGTGCCAGCAGCGAACTAGCGGGGGTTACCGGGGAGCTGTTTTTT. This sequence encodes CASSELAGVTGELFF.

This clone was counted between two and nine times. This chain connects TRBV7-9 to TRBJ1-1; perhaps TRBD1 as D (5 bases). The CDR3 loop spans 13 amino acids. The V and J ends lost 5 bases and 7 bases respectively, with 14 bases between them. Germline V gene sequence: CDR1 SEHNR, CDR2 FQNEAQ (reference sequence). The CDR3 nucleotides are TGTGCCAGCAGCCCAAGTGGGGCGGATGAAGCTTTCTTT. It codes for CASSPSGADEAFF.

Of note for this clone: Other DNA sequences in this specimen translate into the identical CDR3. The chain recombines TRBV19 with TRBJ1-1, with D uncertain. Germline lookup yields CDR1 LNHDA and CDR2 SQIVND (reference sequence). The length of the CDR3 is 13 residues. Trimming removed 3 bases at V and 2 bases at J, with 7 bases between. CDR3 protein: CASSINSNTEAFF. For the CDR3, the DNA is TGTGCCAGTAGTATTAACAGCAACACTGAAGCTTTCTTT.

V and J are TRBV19 and TRBJ1-2; a weak D match, TRBD1 (5 bases). V lost 7 bases to trimming and J lost 5 bases, with 14 bases between them. From germline, CDR1 is LNHDA and CDR2 SQIVND (reference sequence). The CDR3 extends over 13 amino acids. The CDR3 here is CASTPTVKYGYTF. The CDR3, as DNA: TGTGCCAGTACGCCGACAGTTAAGTATGGCTACACCTTC.

J is TRBJ1-6 and V is TRBV6-5; D not certain. With 5 bases removed from V and 7 bases from J, the gap between germline ends came to 12 bases. Germline CDR1 is MNHEY and CDR2 is SVGAGI. The CDR3 extends over 14 amino acids. The CDR3 spells CASSTDTPNSPLHF. The CDR3 DNA is TGTGCCAGCAGTACAGACACTCCGAATTCACCCCTCCACTTT.

The chain combines TRBV2 with TRBJ2-1, with 9 bases that match TRBD2. The CDR3 is 15 amino acids. The trim removed 6 bases at V and 3 bases at J, leaving 6 bases unmatched. CDR1 and CDR2 (germline): SNHLY, FYNNEI. The CDR3 DNA follows: TGTGCCAGCAGAGCCCTAGCGGGACGCTACAATGAGCAGTTCTTC. Translated: CASRALAGRYNEQFF.

The genes are TRBV12-3 or TRBV12-4 and TRBJ1-6; the D gene is possibly TRBD1 (5 bases). Trimming left V 6 bases short and J 7 bases short, with 10 bases between. This CDR3 spans 13 amino acids. The chain's CDR3 is CASRITGNSPLHF. The DNA for the CDR3 is TGTGCCAGCAGAATAACAGGCAATTCACCCCTCCACTTT.

The genes are TRBV14 and TRBJ1-4; 8 nucleotides line up with TRBD1. The CDR3 has 17 residues. Germline trimming cut 0 bases from V and 4 bases from J; bases unmatched to any gene: 7. Germline CDR1 and CDR2: SGHDN and FVKESK. The CDR3 is CASSQDLTGQVNEKLFF. CDR3 nucleotides: TGTGCCAGCAGCCAAGATTTGACGGGACAGGTTAATGAAAAACTGTTTTTT.

The gene calls are TRBV27 and TRBJ2-1; the match to TRBD2 covers 12 bases. This CDR3 is 16 amino acids long. The germline gives CDR1 MNHEY, CDR2 SMNVEV (reference sequence). V gave up 4 bases and J gave up 5 bases; unmatched junction bases: 6. The CDR3 loop is CASSSLAGGPHNEQFF. CDR3 nucleotides: TGTGCCAGCAGTTCTCTAGCGGGAGGGCCCCACAATGAGCAGTTCTTC.

J is TRBJ2-7 and V is TRBV16, with unresolved D. V lost 1 base and J 3 bases, leaving 13 bases between the germline ends. CDR1 and CDR2 (germline): KGHSY, FQNENV. The CDR3 spans 15 residues. CDR3 bases: TGTGCCAGCAGCCAATTTCCCAGTGGAGACTACGAGCAGTACTTC. It specifies CASSQFPSGDYEQYF.

This clone was seen only once. The CDR3, as DNA: TGTGCCAGCAGTGAAGCGGAGGGACAGTATGGCTACACCTTC. It is translated as CASSEAEGQYGYTF. The chain joins TRBV6-1 to TRBJ1-2, with 7 bases matching TRBD1. The CDR3 is 14 residues long. CDR1 and CDR2 from the germline V gene are MNHNS and SASEGT. V lost 0 bases, J lost 5 bases, and 3 bases stayed unmatched.